This T cell receptor (beta chain) was identified in a study of Ad26.COV2.S vaccination and SARS-CoV-2 variants. The assay was immunoSEQ multiplex PCR, and TCRdb's table has in-frame clones only and misses some. The repertoire holds 300,000 to 400,000 clones, with 80% to 90% as singletons. Treatment noted: approximately 18 received Ad26.COV2.S at low or high dose, single or two shots; 5 received placebo; per-sample allocation not given. Sampling occurred on day 63 after the first vaccine or placebo injection. This TCR was recovered from a person between 18 and 59 years old who received the Ad26.COV2.S COVID-19 vaccine or a placebo. The sequencing here drew on peripheral blood, taken in a trial of Ad26.COV2.S vaccine versus placebo.

The DNA for the CDR3 is TGTGCCAGCAGTTCTCCTCCGGGACAGGGCTATGGCTACACCTTC. Its translation: CASSSPPGQGYGYTF. The J gene is TRBJ1-2, the V gene TRBV6-6, with 9 bases aligning to TRBD1. CDR1 and CDR2 from the germline V gene are MNHNY and SVGAGI (reference sequence). Trimming took 4 bases from V and 4 from J; bases not matched to a gene: 7. The CDR3 has 15 residues.